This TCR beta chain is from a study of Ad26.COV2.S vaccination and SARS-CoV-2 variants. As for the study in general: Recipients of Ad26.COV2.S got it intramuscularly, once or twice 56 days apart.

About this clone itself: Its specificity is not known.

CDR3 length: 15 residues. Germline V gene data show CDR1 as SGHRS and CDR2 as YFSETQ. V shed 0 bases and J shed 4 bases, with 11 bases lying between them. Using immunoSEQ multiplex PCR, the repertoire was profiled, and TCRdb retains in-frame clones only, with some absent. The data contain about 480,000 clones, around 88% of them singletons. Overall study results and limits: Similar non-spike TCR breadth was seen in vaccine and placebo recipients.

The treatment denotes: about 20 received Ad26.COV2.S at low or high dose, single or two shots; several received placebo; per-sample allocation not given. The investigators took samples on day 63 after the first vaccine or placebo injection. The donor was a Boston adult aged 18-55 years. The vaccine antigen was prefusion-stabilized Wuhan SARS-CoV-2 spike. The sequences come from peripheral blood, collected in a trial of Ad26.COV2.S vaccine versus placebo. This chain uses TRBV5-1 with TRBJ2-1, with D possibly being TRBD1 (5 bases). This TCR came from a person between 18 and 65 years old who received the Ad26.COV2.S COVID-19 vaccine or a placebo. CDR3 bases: TGCGCCAGCAGCTTGGTTCAGGGCATTTACAATGAGCAGTTCTTC. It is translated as CASSLVQGIYNEQFF.